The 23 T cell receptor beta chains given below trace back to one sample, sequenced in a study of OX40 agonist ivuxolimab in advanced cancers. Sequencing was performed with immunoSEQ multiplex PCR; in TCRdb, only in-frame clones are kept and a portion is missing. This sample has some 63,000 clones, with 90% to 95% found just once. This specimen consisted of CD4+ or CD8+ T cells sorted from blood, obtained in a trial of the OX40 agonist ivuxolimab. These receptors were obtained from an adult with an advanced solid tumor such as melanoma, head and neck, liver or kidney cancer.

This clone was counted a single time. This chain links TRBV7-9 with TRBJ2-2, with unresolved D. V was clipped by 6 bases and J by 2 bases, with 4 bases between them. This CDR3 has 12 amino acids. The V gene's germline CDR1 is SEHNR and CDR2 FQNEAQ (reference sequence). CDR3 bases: TGTGCCAGCAGTTCTAACACCGGGGAGCTGTTTTTT. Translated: CASSSNTGELFF. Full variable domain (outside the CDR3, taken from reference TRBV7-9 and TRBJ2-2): DTGVSQNPRHKITKRGQNVTFRCDPISEHNRLYWYRQTLGQGPEFLTYFQNEAQLEKSRLLSDRFSAERPKGSFSTLEIQRTEQGDSAMYLCASSSNTGELFFGEGSRLTVL.

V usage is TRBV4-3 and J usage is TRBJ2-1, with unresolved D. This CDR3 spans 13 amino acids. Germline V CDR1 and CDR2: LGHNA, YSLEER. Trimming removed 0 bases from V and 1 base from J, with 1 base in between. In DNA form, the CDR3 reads TGCGCCAGCAGCCAAGAGTCCTACAATGAGCAGTTCTTC. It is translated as CASSQESYNEQFF.

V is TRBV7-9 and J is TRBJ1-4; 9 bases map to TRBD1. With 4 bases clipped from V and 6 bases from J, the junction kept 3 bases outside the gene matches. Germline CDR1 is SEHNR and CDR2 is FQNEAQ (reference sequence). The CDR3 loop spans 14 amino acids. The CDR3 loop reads CASSSGQGHEKLFF. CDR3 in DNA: TGTGCCAGCAGCTCGGGACAGGGTCATGAAAAACTGTTTTTT.

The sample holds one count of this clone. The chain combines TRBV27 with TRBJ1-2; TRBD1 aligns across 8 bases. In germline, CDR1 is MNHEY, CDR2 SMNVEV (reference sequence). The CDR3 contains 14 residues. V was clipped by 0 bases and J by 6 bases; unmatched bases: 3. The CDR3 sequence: CASSLSPGGNGYTF. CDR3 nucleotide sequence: TGTGCCAGCAGTTTATCCCCAGGGGGCAATGGCTACACCTTC.

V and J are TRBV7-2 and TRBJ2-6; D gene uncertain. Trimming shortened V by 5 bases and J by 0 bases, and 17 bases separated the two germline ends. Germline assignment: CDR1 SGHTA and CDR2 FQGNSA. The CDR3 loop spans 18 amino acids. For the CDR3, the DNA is TGTGCCAGCAGCGCTCGGCGCAGATTAAGCTCTGGGGCCAACGTCCTGACTTTC. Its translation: CASSARRRLSSGANVLTF.

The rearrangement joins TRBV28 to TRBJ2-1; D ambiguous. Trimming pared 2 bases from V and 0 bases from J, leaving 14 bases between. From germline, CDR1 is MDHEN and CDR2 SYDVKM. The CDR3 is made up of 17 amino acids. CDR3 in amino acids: CASSLALQISSYNEQFF. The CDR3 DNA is TGTGCCAGCAGTTTAGCCTTGCAGATTAGCTCCTACAATGAGCAGTTCTTC.

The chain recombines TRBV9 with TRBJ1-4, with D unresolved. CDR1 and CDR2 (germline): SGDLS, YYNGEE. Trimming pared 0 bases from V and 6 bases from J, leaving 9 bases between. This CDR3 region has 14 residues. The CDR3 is CASSVESVDEKLFF. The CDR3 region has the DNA TGTGCCAGCAGCGTAGAATCAGTCGATGAAAAACTGTTTTTT.

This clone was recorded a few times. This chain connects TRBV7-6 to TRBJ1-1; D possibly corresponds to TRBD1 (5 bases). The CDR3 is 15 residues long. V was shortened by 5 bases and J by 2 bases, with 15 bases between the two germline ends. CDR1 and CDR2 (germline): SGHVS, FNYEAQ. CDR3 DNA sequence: TGTGCCAGCAGCGTGTCACTAAGGGGAAACACTGAAGCTTTCTTT. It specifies CASSVSLRGNTEAFF.

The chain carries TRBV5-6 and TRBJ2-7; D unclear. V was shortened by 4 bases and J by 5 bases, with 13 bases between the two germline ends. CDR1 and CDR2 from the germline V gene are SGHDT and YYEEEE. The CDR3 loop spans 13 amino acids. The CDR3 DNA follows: TGTGCCAGCAGCCCTGGCTTGGGGAACGAGCAGTACTTC. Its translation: CASSPGLGNEQYF.

This CDR3 is CASSQGLAGANAYEQYF. The CDR3 nucleotides are TGCGCCAGCAGCCAGGGACTAGCGGGAGCGAACGCCTACGAGCAGTACTTC. J is TRBJ2-7 and V is TRBV5-1; 14 bases are a match to TRBD2. The CDR3 covers 17 residues. Germline V lookup: CDR1 SGHRS, CDR2 YFSETQ. Losses at the gene ends were 4 bases for V and 2 bases for J; bases not matched to a gene: 8. Based on the CDR3 plus reference TRBV5-1 and TRBJ2-7, the full variable domain is KAGVTQTPRYLIKTRGQQVTLSCSPISGHRSVSWYQQTPGQGLQFLFEYFSETQRNKGNFPGRFSGRQFSNSRSEMNVSTLELGDSALYLCASSQGLAGANAYEQYFGPGTRLTVT.

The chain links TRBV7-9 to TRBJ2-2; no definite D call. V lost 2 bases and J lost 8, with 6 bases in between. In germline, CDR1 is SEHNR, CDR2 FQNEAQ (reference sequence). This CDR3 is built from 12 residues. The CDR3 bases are TGTGCCAGCAGCTTATCTTCTGGGGAGCTGTTTTTT. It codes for CASSLSSGELFF.

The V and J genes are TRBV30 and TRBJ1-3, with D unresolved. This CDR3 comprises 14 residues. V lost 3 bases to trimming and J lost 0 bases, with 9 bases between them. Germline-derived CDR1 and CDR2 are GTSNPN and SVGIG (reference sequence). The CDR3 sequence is CAWSAGLSGNTIYF. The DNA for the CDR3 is TGTGCCTGGAGCGCCGGACTCTCTGGAAACACCATATATTTT.

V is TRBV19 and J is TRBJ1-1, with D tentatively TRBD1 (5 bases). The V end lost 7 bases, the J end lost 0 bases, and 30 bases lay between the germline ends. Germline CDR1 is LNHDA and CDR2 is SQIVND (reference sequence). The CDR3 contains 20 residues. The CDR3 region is CASTPSARVMQGIMNTEAFF. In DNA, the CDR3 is TGTGCCAGTACCCCTTCGGCCCGCGTTATGCAGGGAATTATGAACACTGAAGCTTTCTTT.

The CDR3 loop reads CASSSLTGVGADTQYF. The CDR3 DNA reads TGTGCCAGCAGTTCCTTGACAGGGGTAGGGGCAGATACGCAGTATTTT. This sequence joins TRBV28 and TRBJ2-3; 8 bases align to TRBD1. Germline CDR1 and CDR2: MDHEN and SYDVKM. V dropped 4 bases and J dropped 4; count of bases not matched to a gene: 10. The CDR3 runs to 16 residues.

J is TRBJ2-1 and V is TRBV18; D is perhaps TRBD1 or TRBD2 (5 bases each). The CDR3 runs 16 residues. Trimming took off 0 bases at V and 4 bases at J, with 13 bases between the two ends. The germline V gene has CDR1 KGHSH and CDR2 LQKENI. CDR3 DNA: TGTGCCAGCTCACCACCGGGGGTCCCCCTATACAATGAGCAGTTCTTC. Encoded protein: CASSPPGVPLYNEQFF. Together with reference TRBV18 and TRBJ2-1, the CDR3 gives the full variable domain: NAGVMQNPRHLVRRRGQEARLRCSPMKGHSHVYWYRQLPEEGLKFMVYLQKENIIDESGMPKERFSAEFPKEGPSILRIQQVVRGDSAAYFCASSPPGVPLYNEQFFGPGTRLTVL.

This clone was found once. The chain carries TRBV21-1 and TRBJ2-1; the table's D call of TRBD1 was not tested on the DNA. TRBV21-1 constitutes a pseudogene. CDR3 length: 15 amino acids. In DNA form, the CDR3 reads TGTGCCAGCGAATCCGGGACAGGGATTTACAATGAGCAGTTCTTC. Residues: CASESGTGIYNEQFF.

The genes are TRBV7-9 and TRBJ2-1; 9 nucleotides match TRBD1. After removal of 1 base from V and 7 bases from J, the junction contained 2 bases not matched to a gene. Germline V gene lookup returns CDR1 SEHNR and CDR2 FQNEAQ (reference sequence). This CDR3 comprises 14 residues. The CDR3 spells CASSLGGTGNEQFF. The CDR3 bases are TGTGCCAGCAGCTTAGGAGGGACAGGGAATGAGCAGTTCTTC.

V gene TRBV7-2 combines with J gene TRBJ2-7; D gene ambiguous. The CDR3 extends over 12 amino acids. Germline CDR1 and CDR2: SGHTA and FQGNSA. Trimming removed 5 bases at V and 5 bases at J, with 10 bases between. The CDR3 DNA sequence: TGTGCCAGCAGCCCCCTGGGTGACGAGCAGTACTTC. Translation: CASSPLGDEQYF.

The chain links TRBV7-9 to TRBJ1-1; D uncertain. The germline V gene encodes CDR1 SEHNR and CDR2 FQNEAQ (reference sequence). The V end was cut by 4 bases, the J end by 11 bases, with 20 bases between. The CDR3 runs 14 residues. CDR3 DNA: TGTGCCAGCAGCTCCAGTCCAGCGCCGGAGGAGGCTTTCTTT. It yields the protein CASSSSPAPEEAFF.

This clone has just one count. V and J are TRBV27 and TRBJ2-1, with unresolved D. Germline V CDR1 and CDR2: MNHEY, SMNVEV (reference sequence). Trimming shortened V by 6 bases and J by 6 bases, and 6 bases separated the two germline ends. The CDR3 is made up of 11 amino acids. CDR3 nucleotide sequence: TGTGCCAGCAGCGGTACCAATGAGCAGTTCTTC. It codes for CASSGTNEQFF.

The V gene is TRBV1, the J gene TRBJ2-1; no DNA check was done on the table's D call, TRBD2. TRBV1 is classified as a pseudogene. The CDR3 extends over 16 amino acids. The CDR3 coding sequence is TGCACCAGCAGCCCCCCCTCTAGCACCCCCTACAATGAGCAGTTCTTC. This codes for CTSSPPSSTPYNEQFF.

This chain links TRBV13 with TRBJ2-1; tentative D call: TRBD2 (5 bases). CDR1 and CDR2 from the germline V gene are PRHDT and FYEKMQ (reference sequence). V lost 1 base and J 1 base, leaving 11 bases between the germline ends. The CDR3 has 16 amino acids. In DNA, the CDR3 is TGTGCCAGCAGCTTAGAAGGGCTAGCTTCCTACAATGAGCAGTTCTTC. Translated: CASSLEGLASYNEQFF.

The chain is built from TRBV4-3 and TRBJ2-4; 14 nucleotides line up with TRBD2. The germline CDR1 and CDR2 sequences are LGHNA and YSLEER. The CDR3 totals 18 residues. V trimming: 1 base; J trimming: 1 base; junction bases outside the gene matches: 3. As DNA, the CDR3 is TGCGCCAGCAGCCAAGGACTAGCGGGAGGGCCGGCCAAAAACATTCAGTACTTC. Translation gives CASSQGLAGGPAKNIQYF.